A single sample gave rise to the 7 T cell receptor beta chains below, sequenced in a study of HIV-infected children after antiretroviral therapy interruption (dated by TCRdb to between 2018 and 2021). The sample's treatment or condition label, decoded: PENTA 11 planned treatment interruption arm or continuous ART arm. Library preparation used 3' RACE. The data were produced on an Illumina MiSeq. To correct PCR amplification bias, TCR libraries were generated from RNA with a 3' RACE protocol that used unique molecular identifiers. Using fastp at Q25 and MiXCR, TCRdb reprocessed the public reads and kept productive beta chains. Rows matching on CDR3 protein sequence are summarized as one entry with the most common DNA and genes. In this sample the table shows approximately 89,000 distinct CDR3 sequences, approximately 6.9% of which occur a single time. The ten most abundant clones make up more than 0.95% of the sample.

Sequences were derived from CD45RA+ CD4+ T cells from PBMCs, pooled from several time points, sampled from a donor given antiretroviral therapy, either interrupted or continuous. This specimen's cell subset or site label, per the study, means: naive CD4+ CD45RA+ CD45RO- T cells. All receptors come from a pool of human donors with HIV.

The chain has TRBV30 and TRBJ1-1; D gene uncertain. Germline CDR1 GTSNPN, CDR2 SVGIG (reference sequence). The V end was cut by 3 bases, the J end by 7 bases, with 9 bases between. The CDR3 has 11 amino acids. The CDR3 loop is CAWRVEIEAFF. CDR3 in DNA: TGTGCCTGGAGAGTCGAAATTGAAGCTTTCTTT.

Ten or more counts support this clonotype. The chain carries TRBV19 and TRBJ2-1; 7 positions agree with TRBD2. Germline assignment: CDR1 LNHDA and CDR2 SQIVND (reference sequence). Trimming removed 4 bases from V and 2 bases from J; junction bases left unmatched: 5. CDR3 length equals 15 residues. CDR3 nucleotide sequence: TGTGCCAGTAGTAGGCTAGCGGCCCCCTACAATGAGCAGTTCTTC. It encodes CASSRLAAPYNEQFF.

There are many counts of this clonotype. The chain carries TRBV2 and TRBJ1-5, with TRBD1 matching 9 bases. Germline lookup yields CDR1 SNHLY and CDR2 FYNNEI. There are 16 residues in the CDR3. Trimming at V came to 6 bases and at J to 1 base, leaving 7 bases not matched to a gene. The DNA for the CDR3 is TGTGCCAGCAGAGGGGACAGGGCATGGAGCAATCAGCCCCAGCATTTT. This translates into CASRGDRAWSNQPQHF.

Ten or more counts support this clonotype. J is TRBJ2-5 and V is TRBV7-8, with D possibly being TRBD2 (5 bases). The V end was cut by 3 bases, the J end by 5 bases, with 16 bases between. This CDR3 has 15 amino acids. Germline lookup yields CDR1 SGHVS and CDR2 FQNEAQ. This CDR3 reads CASSFGNIGVETQYF. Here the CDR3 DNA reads TGTGCCAGCAGCTTCGGTAATATCGGGGTGGAGACCCAGTACTTC. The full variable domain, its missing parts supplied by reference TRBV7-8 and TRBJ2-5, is GAGVSQSPRYKVAKRGQDVALRCDPISGHVSLFWYQQALGQGPEFLTYFQNEAQLDKSGLPSDRFFAERPEGSVSTLKIQRTQQEDSAVYLCASSFGNIGVETQYFGPGTRLLVL.

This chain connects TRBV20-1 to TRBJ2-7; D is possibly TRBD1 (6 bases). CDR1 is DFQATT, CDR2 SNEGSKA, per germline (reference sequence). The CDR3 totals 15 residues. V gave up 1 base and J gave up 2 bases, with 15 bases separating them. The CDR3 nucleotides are TGCAGTGCTAGAGCACAGGGAGAGGTGGCCTACGAGCAGTACTTC. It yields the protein CSARAQGEVAYEQYF.

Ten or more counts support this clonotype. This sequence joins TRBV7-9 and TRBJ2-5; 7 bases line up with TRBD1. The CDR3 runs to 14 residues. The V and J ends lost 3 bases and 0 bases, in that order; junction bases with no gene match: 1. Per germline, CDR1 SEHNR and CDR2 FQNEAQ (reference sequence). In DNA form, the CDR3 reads TGTGCCAGCAGCTTGGGACAGTACCAAGAGACCCAGTACTTC. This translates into CASSLGQYQETQYF.

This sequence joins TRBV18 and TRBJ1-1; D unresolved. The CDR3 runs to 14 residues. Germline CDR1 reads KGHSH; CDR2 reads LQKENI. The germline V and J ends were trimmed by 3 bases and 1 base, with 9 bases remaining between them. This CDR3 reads CASSPVAGNTEAFF. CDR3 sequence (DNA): TGTGCCAGCTCACCCGTCGCAGGGAACACTGAAGCTTTCTTT.